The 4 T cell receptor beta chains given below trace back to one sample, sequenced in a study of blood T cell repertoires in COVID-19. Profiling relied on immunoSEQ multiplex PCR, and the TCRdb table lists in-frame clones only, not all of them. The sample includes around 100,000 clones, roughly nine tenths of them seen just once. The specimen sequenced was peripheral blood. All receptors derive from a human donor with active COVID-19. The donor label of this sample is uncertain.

CDR3 residues: CASSQSGGPPEQFF. CDR3 DNA sequence: TGTGCCAGCAGCCAGAGCGGGGGGCCCCCTGAGCAGTTCTTC. The chain combines TRBV7-9 with TRBJ2-1, with 9 bases identical to TRBD2. Germline V gene sequence: CDR1 SEHNR, CDR2 FQNEAQ (reference sequence). The junction had 8 bases not matched to a gene; V was cut back by 5 bases and J by 9 bases. This CDR3 is built from 14 residues.

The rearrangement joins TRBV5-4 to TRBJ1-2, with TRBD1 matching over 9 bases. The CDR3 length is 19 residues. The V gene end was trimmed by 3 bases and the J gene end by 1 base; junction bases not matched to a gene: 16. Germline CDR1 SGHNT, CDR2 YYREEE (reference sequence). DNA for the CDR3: TGTGCCAGCAGCTCTGTCCCCCCGGGACAGGGAGTTTTTAACTATGGCTACACCTTC. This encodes CASSSVPPGQGVFNYGYTF.

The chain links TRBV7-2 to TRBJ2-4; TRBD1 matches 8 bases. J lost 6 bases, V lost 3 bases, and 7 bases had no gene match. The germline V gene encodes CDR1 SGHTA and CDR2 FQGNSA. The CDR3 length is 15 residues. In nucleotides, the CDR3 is TGTGCCAGCAGCTTTCGACAGGGGTGGCGAAACATTCAGTACTTC. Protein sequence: CASSFRQGWRNIQYF.

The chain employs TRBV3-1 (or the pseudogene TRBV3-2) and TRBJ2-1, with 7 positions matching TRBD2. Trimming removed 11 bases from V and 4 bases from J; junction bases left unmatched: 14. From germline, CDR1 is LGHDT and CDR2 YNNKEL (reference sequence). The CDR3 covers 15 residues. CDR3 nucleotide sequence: TGTGCCCCCGTCTGGGGGGGACTACAGTACAATGAGCAGTTCTTC. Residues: CAPVWGGLQYNEQFF.